The 4 T cell receptor beta chains in this list originate from one sample, sequenced in a study of cytomegalovirus exposure and HLA in healthy donors. The primer mix had 60 Vbeta and 13 Jbeta primers. This table comes from immunoSEQ multiplex PCR, and its TCRdb copy is limited to in-frame clones, with some not included. The profile shows roughly 160,000 clones, 80% of them singletons. The sample consisted of PBMCs. The receptor source for this set is a woman aged 45-65 years in good health and CMV-seronegative.

The J gene is TRBJ1-2, the V gene TRBV30; 12 nucleotides match TRBD1. CDR3 length: 17 residues. Unmatched junction bases numbered 9, after V lost 3 bases and J lost 1 base. Germline V gene sequence: CDR1 GTSNPN, CDR2 SVGIG (reference sequence). This CDR3 reads CAWRLWDRGLINYGYTF. CDR3 bases: TGTGCCTGGAGATTATGGGACAGGGGGCTTATTAACTATGGCTACACCTTC.

The J gene is TRBJ2-2, the V gene TRBV7-9; 9 bases line up with TRBD1. Trimming removed 3 bases from V and 7 bases from J; junction bases left unmatched: 9. The CDR3 consists of 16 residues. Germline assignment: CDR1 SEHNR and CDR2 FQNEAQ (reference sequence). For the CDR3, the DNA is TGTGCCAGCAGCTTCCCGGGACAGGGCGTCAGCGGGGAGCTGTTTTTT. Amino acids: CASSFPGQGVSGELFF.

This clone was seen only once. The chain recombines TRBV18 with TRBJ1-1; TRBD1 agrees at 9 bases. The V segment lost 0 bases and the J segment 2 bases; nucleotides outside the gene matches: 7. CDR1 is KGHSH and CDR2 is LQKENI in the germline V gene. The CDR3 is 17 amino acids. The CDR3 bases are TGTGCCAGCTCACCACCGTCCGGACAGGGGTATAACACTGAAGCTTTCTTT. It specifies CASSPPSGQGYNTEAFF.

CDR3 in DNA: TGTGCCAGCAGCCCGCCCCTCCGATTAGCGGGAGTTGGCAATGAGCAGTTCTTC. This gives the protein CASSPPLRLAGVGNEQFF. V gene TRBV7-8 combines with J gene TRBJ2-1; 9 bases match TRBD2. This CDR3 is built from 18 residues. With 5 bases clipped from V and 6 bases from J, the junction kept 17 bases outside the gene matches. Germline loops: CDR1 SGHVS, CDR2 FQNEAQ.